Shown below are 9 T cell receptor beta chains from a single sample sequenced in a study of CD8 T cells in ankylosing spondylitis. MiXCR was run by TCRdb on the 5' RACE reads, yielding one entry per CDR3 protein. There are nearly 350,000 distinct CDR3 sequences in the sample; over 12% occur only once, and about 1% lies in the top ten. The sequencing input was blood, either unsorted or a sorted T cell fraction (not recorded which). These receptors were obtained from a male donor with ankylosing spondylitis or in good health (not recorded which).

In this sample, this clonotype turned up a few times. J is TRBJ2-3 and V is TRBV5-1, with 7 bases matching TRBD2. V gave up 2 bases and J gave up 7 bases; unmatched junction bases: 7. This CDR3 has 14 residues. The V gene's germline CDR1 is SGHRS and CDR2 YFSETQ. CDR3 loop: CASSFSLAQNTQYF. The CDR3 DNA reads TGCGCCAGCAGCTTCTCACTAGCGCAAAATACGCAGTATTTT.

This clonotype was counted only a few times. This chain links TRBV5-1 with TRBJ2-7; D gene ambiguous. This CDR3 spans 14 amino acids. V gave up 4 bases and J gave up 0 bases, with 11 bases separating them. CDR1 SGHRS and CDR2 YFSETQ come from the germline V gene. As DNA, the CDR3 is TGCGCCAGCAGCCTTGACATACCCTCCTACGAGCAGTACTTC. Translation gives CASSLDIPSYEQYF.

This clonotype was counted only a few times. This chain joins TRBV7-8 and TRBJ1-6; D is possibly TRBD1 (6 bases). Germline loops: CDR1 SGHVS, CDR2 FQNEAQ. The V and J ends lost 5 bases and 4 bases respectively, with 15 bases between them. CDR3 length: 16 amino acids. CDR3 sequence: CASSVGHSSYNSPLHF. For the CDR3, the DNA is TGTGCCAGCAGCGTGGGACACTCCAGTTATAATTCACCCCTCCACTTT.

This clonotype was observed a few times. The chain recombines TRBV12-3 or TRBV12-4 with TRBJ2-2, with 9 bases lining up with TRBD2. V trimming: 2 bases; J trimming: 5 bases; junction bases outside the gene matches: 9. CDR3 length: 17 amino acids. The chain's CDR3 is CASSLPRLAAQTGELFF. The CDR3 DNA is TGTGCCAGCAGTTTACCGAGACTAGCGGCACAAACCGGGGAGCTGTTTTTT.

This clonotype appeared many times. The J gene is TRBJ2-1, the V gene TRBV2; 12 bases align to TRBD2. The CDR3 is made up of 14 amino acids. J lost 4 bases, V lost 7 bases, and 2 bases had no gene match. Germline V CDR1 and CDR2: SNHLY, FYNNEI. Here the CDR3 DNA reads TGTGCCAGCAAGCTAGCGGGAGGGTACAATGAGCAGTTCTTC. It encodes CASKLAGGYNEQFF. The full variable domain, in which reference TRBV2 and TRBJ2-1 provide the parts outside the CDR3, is EPEVTQTPSHQVTQMGQEVILRCVPISNHLYFYWYRQILGQKVEFLVSFYNNEISEKSEIFDDQFSVERPDGSNFTLKIRSTKLEDSAMYFCASKLAGGYNEQFFGPGTRLTVL.

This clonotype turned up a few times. The CDR3 sequence is CAISHTGPNNSPLHF. In DNA form, the CDR3 reads TGTGCCATCAGCCATACAGGGCCGAATAATTCACCCCTCCACTTT. The rearrangement uses TRBV10-3 and TRBJ1-6; tentative D call: TRBD1 (6 bases). Trimming cost V 6 bases and J 5 bases, with 14 bases left between them. The germline V gene encodes CDR1 ENHRY and CDR2 SYGVKD. The CDR3 has 15 amino acids.

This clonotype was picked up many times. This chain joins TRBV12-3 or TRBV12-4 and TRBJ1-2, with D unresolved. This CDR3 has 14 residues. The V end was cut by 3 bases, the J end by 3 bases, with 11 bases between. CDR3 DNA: TGTGCCAGCAGTTTCCAGCAGATCGACTATGGCTACACCTTC. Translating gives CASSFQQIDYGYTF.

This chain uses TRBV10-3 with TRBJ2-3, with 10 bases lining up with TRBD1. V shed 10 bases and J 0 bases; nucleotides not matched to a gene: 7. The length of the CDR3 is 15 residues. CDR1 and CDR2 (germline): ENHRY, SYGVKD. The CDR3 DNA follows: TGTGCCACGGAGGACAGGGGGAAAAGCACAGATACGCAGTATTTT. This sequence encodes CATEDRGKSTDTQYF.

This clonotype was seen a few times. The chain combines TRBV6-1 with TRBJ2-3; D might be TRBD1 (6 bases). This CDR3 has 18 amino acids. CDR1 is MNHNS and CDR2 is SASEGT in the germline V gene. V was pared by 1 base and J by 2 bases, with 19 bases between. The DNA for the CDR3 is TGTGCCAGCAGTGAAGGGTTACAGGGCGGACTGCCCACAGATACGCAGTATTTT. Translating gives CASSEGLQGGLPTDTQYF.